A single T cell receptor beta chain is shown here with its context. No antigen is known for it. No quality values exist for individual bases; no much larger clone is one base distant. At diagnosis, peripheral blood, uninvolved tumor-adjacent lung and tumor were collected and stored as a combination of fresh-frozen and FFPE material. Blood samples were analyzed as peripheral blood mononuclear cells for TCR repertoire profiling. The sample belongs to a study of T cells in localized non-small cell lung cancer (dated by TCRdb to the early 2020s). With respect to the entire study: The study analyzed T cell repertoires of about 230 early-stage NSCLC patients, comparing tumors and uninvolved tumor-adjacent lungs. The cohort consisted of 236 treatment-naive NSCLC patients whose localized lung tumors had been resected. The mean age of the NSCLC patients was roughly 70 years, with approximately 130 men and around 99 women. General conclusions and limits of the study: The highest T cell clonality was observed in uninvolved tumor-adjacent lung, where clonality exceeded that of tumor, suggesting that antigenic responses were more focused in uninvolved tumor-adjacent lung. Longer overall survival was associated with higher T cell density in blood, whereas shorter survival was associated with higher clonality in adjacent lung. Of the top 100 tumor clones, a median of approximately 60 were detected in paired uninvolved adjacent lung; approximately 30 were also among that lung's top 100. Since the design was exploratory, TCR variables were selected using unadjusted p-values with no false-discovery rate correction. Multi-region tumor sequencing was not performed, so intratumor heterogeneity could not be excluded.

The cysteine opens and the phenylalanine closes a CDR3 of 15 amino acids. This entry keeps only the CDR3 DNA: 45 bases, framed from base 1. CDR1 and CDR2 (MGHRA, YSYEKL) derive from the germline V gene. V has 0 bases trimmed and J has 1 base trimmed; junction bases matching no gene number 0. TCR beta CDR3 regions were sequenced from DNA using the immunoSEQ Assay. The authors processed their data as follows. T cell density was computed as TCR beta template counts normalized to usable DNA estimated by amplifying housekeeping genes. Richness was estimated with the preseqR package, extrapolating to 400,000 templates for PBMC samples and 120,000 templates for tissue samples. Clonality was taken to be one minus Pielou's evenness. Tissue-enriched TCRs were identified by differential abundance testing using productive amino-acid clonotypes, minimum total count 5 and alpha 0.1. The Jaccard Index and the Morisita Overlap Index were used to measure repertoire overlap between compartments. GLIPH grouped TCR beta CDR3s together with public tetramer-defined viral CDR3s, and a viral motif had to include at least three viral sequences and also show V-gene enrichment. TCRdb took this table from immuneACCESS and kept in-frame rearrangements with V and J called. Such tables lack part of the clones; where checked against another copy, unresolved V genes explain under half of the gap, and the rest is unexplained. The V and J calls and clone size were taken over from that table, and D and trimming were inferred from the DNA. Across this sample there are 35,000 or so clones, with approximately 88% seen only once. The ten largest clones capture 2.7% of the sample.

This chain is built from TRBV4-1 and TRBJ2-3, with 8 bases in between that match TRBD1. The clonotype originates from a woman aged 35 to 70 with stage I lung adenocarcinoma. Here the sequenced sample was peripheral blood, taken before any cancer treatment. The CDR3 region has the sequence CASSQEDRGTDTQYF. In nucleotide form, the sequence is TGCGCCAGCAGCCAAGAGGACAGGGGCACAGATACGCAGTATTTT.